This TCR beta chain stems from a study of cytomegalovirus exposure and HLA in healthy donors. The CDR3 consists of 13 residues. The ends were cut back, 5 bases at V and 8 bases at J, with 14 bases in the middle. Germline-derived CDR1 and CDR2 are LGHNT and FRNRAP. Assay: immunoSEQ multiplex PCR; the TCRdb copy retains only in-frame clones and omits some. Here the sample spans some 150,000 clones, about nine tenths being singletons. The chain is built from TRBV12-5 and TRBJ2-3; D not resolved. This clonotype originated in a man younger than 30 in good health and CMV-seropositive. Sequencing was done on a sample of PBMCs. CDR3 sequence: CASGPYLGSTQYF. CDR3 coding DNA: TGTGCTAGTGGTCCCTACCTAGGAAGTACGCAGTATTTT.